Below are 4 T cell receptor beta chains sequenced from a single sample in a study of long-term antiretroviral therapy in people with HIV. At survey level, the immunoSEQ assay was run in its v3.0 version. Some clones are missing from TCRdb's copy, which holds only in-frame ones; the method was immunoSEQ multiplex PCR. The data show about 24,000 clones, with around 84% seen just once and 2% to 2.5% held by the top ten. The input for sequencing was unsorted PBMCs, taken 3 years after starting antiretroviral therapy. The origin of the receptors is a man aged 45 to 65 with HIV.

The gene calls are TRBV9 and TRBJ1-1; D is unclear. Germline lookup yields CDR1 SGDLS and CDR2 YYNGEE. There are 16 residues in the CDR3. Trimming pared 4 bases from V and 0 bases from J, leaving 16 bases between. CDR3 sequence reads: CASSFGINFMNTEAFF. CDR3 DNA: TGTGCCAGCAGCTTCGGAATAAATTTTATGAACACTGAAGCTTTCTTT. Filled out from reference TRBV9 and TRBJ1-1, the complete variable domain reads DSGVTQTPKHLITATGQRVTLRCSPRSGDLSVYWYQQSLDQGLQFLIQYYNGEERAKGNILERFSAQQFPDLHSELNLSSLELGDSALYFCASSFGINFMNTEAFFGQGTRLTVV.

The CDR3 loop is CASSQIPGTGGDEQYF. In nucleotides, the CDR3 is TGCGCCAGCAGCCAAATTCCCGGGACAGGGGGGGACGAGCAGTACTTC. The chain carries TRBV4-3 and TRBJ2-7; 11 bases match TRBD1. Germline values: CDR1 LGHNA, CDR2 YSLEER. V was clipped by 2 bases and J by 5 bases; unmatched bases: 8. The CDR3 sequence is 16 residues long.

This chain joins TRBV7-2 and TRBJ1-2, with D perhaps TRBD1 (5 bases). The CDR3 runs 13 residues. V gave up 3 bases and J gave up 6 bases, with 11 bases separating them. Germline V CDR1 and CDR2: SGHTA, FQGNSA. The DNA of the CDR3 is TGTGCCAGCAGCTTGGGCAGGGAGGATGGCTACACCTTC. Translated, it gives CASSLGREDGYTF.

The rearrangement uses TRBV18 and TRBJ2-7; 11 nucleotides agree with TRBD1. Germline V CDR1 and CDR2: KGHSH, LQKENI. J lost 3 bases, V lost 4 bases, and 11 bases had no gene match. This CDR3 has 17 residues. Written as DNA, the CDR3 is TGTGCCAGCTCACTCAACGCCGGGACAGGGGGGTTCTACGAGCAGTACTTC. Its translation is CASSLNAGTGGFYEQYF.